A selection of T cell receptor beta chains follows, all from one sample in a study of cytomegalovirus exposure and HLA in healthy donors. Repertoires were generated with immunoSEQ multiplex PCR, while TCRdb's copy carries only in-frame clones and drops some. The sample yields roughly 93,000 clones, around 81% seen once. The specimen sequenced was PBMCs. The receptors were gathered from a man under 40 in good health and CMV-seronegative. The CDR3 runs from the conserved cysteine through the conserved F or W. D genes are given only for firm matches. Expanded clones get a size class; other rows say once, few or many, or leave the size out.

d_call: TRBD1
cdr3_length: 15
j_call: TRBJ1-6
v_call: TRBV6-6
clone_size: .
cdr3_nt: TGTGCCAGCAGTTACGGGACAGCCAATAATTCACCCCTCCACTTT
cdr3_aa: CASSYGTANNSPLHF

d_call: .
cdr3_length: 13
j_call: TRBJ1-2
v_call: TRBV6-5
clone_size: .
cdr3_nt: TGTGCCAGCAGTAAACTCCCTAGCTATGGCTACACCTTC
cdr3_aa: CASSKLPSYGYTF

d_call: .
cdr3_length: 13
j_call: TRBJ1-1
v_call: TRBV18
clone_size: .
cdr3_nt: TGTGCCAGCTCACCACCGGACAGCCTCCGAGCTTTCTTT
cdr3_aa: CASSPPDSLRAFF

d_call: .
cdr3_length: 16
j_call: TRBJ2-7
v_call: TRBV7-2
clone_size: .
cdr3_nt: TGTGCCAGCAGCTTAGCGGAGGGCCTGAGCTCCTACGAGCAGTACTTC
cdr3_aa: CASSLAEGLSSYEQYF

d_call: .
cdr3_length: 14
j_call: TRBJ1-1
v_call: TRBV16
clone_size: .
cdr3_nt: TGTGCCAGCAGCCAACAGGGATCGGGCACTGAAGCTTTCTTT
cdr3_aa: CASSQQGSGTEAFF

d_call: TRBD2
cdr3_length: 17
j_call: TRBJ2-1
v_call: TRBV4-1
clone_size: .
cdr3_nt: TGCGCCAGCAGCCAAGATCTCCCTAGCGGGAGTTTTATTGAGCAGTTCTTC
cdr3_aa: CASSQDLPSGSFIEQFF

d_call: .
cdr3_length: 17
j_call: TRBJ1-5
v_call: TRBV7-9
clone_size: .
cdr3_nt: TGTGCCAGCAGCTTAGAGACAGGAGCAATTAGCAACCAGCCCCAGCATTTT
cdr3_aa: CASSLETGAISNQPQHF

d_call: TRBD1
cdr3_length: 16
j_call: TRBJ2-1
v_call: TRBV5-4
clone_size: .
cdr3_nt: TGTGCCAGCAGCCAAAGGGACAGGGACCCCTACAATGAGCAGTTCTTC
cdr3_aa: CASSQRDRDPYNEQFF

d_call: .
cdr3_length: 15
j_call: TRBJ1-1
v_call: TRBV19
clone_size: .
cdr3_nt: TGTGCCAGTAGTATGTACAGTATCGCTGCCGCTGAAGCTTTCTTT
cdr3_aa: CASSMYSIAAAEAFF

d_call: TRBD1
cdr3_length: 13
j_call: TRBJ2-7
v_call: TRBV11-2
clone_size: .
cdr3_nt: TGTGCCAGCAGCTTAGAGACAGGGGACGAGCAGTACTTC
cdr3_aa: CASSLETGDEQYF

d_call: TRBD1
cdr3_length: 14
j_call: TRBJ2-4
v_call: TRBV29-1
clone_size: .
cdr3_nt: TGCAGCGCCGGGACAGCTGAAGCCAAAAACATTCAGTACTTC
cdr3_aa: CSAGTAEAKNIQYF

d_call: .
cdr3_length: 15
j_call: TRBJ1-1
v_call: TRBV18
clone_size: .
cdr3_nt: TGTGCCAGCTCACCTTCGGAAGGCCCCGCTAGGGAAGCTTTCTTT
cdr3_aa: CASSPSEGPAREAFF

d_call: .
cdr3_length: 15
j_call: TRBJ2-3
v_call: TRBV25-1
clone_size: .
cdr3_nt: TGTGCCAGCAGAGGACAGCGGCGAGCCACAGATACGCAGTATTTT
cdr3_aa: CASRGQRRATDTQYF

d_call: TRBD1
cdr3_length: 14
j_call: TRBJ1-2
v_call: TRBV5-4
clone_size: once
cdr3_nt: TGTGCCACGTCCCGGGACAGGGGGCACTATGGCTACACCTTC
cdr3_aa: CATSRDRGHYGYTF

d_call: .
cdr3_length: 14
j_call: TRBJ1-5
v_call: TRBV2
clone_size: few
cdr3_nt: TGTGCCAGCTCCCGGGGGGGTAGCAATCAGCCCCAGCATTTT
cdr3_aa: CASSRGGSNQPQHF

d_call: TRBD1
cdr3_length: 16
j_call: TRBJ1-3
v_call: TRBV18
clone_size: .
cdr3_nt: TGTGCCAGCTCACCGATGTTGACAGGGGATAGAAACACCATATATTTT
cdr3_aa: CASSPMLTGDRNTIYF

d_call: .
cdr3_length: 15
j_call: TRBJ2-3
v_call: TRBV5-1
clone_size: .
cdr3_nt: TGCGCCAGCAGCTTAACGGACCTAGCCACAGATACGCAGTATTTT
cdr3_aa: CASSLTDLATDTQYF

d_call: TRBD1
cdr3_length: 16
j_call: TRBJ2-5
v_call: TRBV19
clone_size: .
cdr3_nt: TGTGCCAGTAGTATAAGGGACAGGCCCTACCAAGAGACCCAGTACTTC
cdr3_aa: CASSIRDRPYQETQYF

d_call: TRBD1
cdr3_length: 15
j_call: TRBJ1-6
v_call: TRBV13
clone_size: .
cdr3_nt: TGTGCCAGCAGCCCCCGACAGGGCCTACCTTCACCCCTCCACTTT
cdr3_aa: CASSPRQGLPSPLHF

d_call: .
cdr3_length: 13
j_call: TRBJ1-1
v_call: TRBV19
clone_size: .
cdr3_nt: TGTGCCAGTAGTACTCAGGGAAACACTGAAGCTTTCTTT
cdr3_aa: CASSTQGNTEAFF

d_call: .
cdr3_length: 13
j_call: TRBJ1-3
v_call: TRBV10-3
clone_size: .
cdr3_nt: TGTGCCATCAGTGACAGCTCTGGAAACACCATATATTTT
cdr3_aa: CAISDSSGNTIYF

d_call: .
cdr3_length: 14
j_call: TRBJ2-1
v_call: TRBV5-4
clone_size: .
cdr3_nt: TGTGCCAGCAGCTTCAAGCTCTTGCACAATGAGCAGTTCTTC
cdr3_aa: CASSFKLLHNEQFF